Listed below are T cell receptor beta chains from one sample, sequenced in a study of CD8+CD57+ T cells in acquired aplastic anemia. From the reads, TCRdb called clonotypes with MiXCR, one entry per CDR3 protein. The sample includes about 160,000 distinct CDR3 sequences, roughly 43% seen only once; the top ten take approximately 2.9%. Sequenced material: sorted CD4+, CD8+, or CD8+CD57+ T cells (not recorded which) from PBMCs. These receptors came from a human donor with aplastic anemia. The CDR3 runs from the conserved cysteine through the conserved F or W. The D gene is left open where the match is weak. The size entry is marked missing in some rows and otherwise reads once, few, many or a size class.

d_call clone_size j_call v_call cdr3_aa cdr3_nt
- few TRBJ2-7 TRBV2 CASSEGRVSYEQYF TGTGCCAGCAGTGAAGGACGGGTCTCCTACGAGCAGTACTTC
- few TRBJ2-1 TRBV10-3 CASSSILPGVGNEQFF TGTGCCAGCAGTTCTATACTACCGGGAGTGGGCAATGAGCAGTTCTTC
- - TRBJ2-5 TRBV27 CASSRGGRITETQYF TGTGCCAGTAGCCGAGGGGGGCGAATTACCGAGACCCAGTACTTC
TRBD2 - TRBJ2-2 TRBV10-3 CAISPGTTSTGELFF TGTGCCATCAGCCCTGGGACTACGAGCACCGGGGAGCTGTTTTTT
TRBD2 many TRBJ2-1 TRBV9 CASNPSGGPRNEQFF TGTGCCAGCAACCCTAGCGGGGGGCCGCGCAATGAGCAGTTCTTC
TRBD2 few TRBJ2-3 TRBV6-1 CASSPPGAGGTDTQYF TGTGCCAGCAGCCCCCCCGGAGCGGGAGGGACAGATACGCAGTATTTT
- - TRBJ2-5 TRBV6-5 CASSYQRLGFRETQYF TGTGCCAGCAGTTACCAACGACTAGGATTCAGAGAAACCCAGTACTTC
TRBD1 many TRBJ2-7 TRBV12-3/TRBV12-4 CASSSTQGVYEQYF TGTGCCAGCAGTTCAACCCAGGGGGTCTACGAGCAGTACTTC
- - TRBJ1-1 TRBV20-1 CSARVGQNTEAFF TGCAGTGCTAGGGTGGGACAGAACACTGAAGCTTTCTTT
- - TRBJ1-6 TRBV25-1 CASSEDQLYTNSPLHF TGTGCCAGCAGTGAAGACCAGCTCTATACTAATTCACCCCTCCACTTT
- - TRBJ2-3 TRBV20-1 CSAKRSGGTQYF TGCAGCGCGAAACGTAGCGGAGGTACGCAGTATTTT
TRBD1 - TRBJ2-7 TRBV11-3 CASSFRTGEAIYF TGTGCCAGCAGCTTTCGGACAGGAGAAGCCATCTACTTC
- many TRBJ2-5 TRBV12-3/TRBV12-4 CASSLTGETQYF TGTGCCAGCAGTTTGACGGGGGAGACCCAGTACTTC
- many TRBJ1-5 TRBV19 CASSLPQGTPSNQPQHF TGTGCCAGTAGCCTCCCCCAGGGAACCCCAAGCAATCAGCCCCAGCATTTT
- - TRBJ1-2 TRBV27 CASSLSRGRNYGYTF TGTGCCAGCAGTTTATCGAGAGGGCGCAACTATGGCTACACCTTC
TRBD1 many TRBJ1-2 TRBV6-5 CASSYGAPWTGDGYTF TGTGCCAGCAGTTACGGTGCCCCCTGGACAGGGGACGGCTACACCTTC
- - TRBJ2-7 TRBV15 CATSSRTGVEQYF TGTGCCACCAGCAGTAGGACGGGGGTCGAGCAGTACTTC
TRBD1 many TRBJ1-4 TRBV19 CASSLQGAREKLFF TGTGCCAGTAGTTTACAGGGGGCGCGTGAAAAACTGTTTTTT
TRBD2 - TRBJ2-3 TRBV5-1 CASSLIGLADGTDTQYF TGCGCCAGCAGCTTAATTGGACTAGCGGATGGGACAGATACGCAGTATTTT
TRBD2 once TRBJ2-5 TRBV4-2 CASSQGLAGGEETQYF TGTGCCAGCAGCCAAGGACTAGCGGGAGGTGAAGAGACCCAGTACTTC
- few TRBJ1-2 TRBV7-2 CASSLGPANYGYTF TGTGCCAGCAGCTTAGGCCCAGCTAACTATGGCTACACCTTC
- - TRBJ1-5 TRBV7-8 CASSSSAGTSLPQHF TGTGCCAGCAGTTCCAGTGCCGGGACTAGTCTTCCCCAGCATTTT
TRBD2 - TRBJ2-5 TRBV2 CASSEAYVASGTQYF TGTGCCAGCAGTGAAGCGTACGTGGCTAGCGGGACCCAGTACTTC
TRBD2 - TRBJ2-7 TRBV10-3 CAIKPGTSGITYEQYF TGTGCCATCAAACCAGGGACTAGCGGGATCACCTACGAGCAGTACTTC
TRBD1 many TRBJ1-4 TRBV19 CASTPKWAGGDEVFEKLFF TGTGCCAGTACTCCTAAGTGGGCAGGGGGCGATGAGGTGTTTGAAAAACTGTTTTTT
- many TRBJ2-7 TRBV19 CASNRGDFSYEQYF TGTGCCAGTAATCGGGGAGACTTTTCCTACGAGCAGTACTTC
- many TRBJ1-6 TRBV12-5 CASGSGQTNSPLHF TGTGCTAGTGGTTCTGGCCAGACTAATTCACCCCTCCACTTT